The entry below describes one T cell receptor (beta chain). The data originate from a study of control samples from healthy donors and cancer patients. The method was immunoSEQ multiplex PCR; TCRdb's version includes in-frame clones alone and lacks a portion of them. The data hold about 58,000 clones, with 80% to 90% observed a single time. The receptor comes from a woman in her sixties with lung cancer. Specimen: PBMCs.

CDR3 nucleotides: TGCGCCAGCAGCTTGGCGGGCAGGGATCGTGCGGCCCAGTACTTC. Translated, it gives CASSLAGRDRAAQYF. V and J are TRBV5-1 and TRBJ2-5; possibly TRBD1 for D (5 bases). Germline V gene data show CDR1 as SGHRS and CDR2 as YFSETQ. CDR3 length: 15 amino acids. The V end was cut by 0 bases, the J end by 9 bases, with 18 bases between.